One TCR beta chain is described in this entry. The data stem from a study of cytomegalovirus exposure and HLA in healthy donors. PCR employed 60 Vbeta and 13 Jbeta primers. TCRdb's table, derived via immunoSEQ multiplex PCR, lists solely in-frame clones and lacks some. This repertoire includes about 47,000 clones. With V trimmed by 5 bases and J by 2 bases, 9 bases remained unmatched. Germline loops: CDR1 LNHDA, CDR2 SQIVND (reference sequence). The CDR3 length is 17 residues. The receptor was isolated from a male donor in good health and CMV-seronegative. The sequenced sample was PBMCs. This chain connects TRBV19 to TRBJ2-1; 10 nucleotides align to TRBD2. This CDR3 reads CASSPRPGLATYNEQFF. The CDR3 nucleotides are TGTGCCAGTAGTCCGAGACCGGGACTAGCGACCTACAATGAGCAGTTCTTC.